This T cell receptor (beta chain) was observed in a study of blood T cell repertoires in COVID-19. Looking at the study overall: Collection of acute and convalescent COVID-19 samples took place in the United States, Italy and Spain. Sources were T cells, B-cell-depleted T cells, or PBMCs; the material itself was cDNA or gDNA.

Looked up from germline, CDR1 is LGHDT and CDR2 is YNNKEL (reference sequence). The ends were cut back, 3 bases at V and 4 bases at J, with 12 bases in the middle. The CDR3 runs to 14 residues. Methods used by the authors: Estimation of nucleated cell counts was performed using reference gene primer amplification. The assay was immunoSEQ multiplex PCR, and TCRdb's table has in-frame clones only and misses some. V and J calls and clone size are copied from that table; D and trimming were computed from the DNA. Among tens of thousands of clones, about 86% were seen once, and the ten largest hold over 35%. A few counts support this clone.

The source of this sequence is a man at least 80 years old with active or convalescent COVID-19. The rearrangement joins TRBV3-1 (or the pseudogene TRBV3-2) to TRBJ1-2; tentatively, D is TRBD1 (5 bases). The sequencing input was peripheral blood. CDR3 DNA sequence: TGTGCCAGCAGCCAGCAACAGGCTTCCTATGGCTACACCTTC. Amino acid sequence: CASSQQQASYGYTF.